The following is a T cell receptor beta chain sequence with its context. As yet, its antigen is unknown. These data come from a study of circulating and synovial CD4+ cells in juvenile arthritis. Study conclusions and caveats: Vbeta family usage analysis did not detect the pathogenic-like versus bulk difference.

The V end lost 2 bases, the J end lost 3 bases, and 17 bases lay between the germline ends. The CDR3 loop spans 16 amino acids. Germline values: CDR1 SGHAT, CDR2 FQNNGV. Clones were sequenced by immunoSEQ multiplex PCR, and TCRdb holds only the in-frame ones, with some missing. Of under 40,000 clones detected, approximately 92% appear once; the ten largest clones hold about 3.1%. This chain links TRBV11-2 with TRBJ2-7; perhaps TRBD2 as D (6 bases). This sequence originates from a human donor with juvenile idiopathic arthritis. Sequencing was performed on CD4+ T cells from blood. CDR3 nucleotide sequence: TGTGCCAGCAGCTTATGGAGTAGCGGACACTTCTACGAGCAGTACTTC. Translating gives CASSLWSSGHFYEQYF.